This TCR beta chain came from a study of shared clonotypes between healthy human individuals. This clone was recorded only once. As yet, its antigen is unknown. This same CDR3 is encoded by further DNA sequences in the sample. The CDR3 is 12 residues long. Germline V gives CDR1 GTSNPN, CDR2 SVGIG (reference sequence). V lost 3 bases to trimming and J lost 2 bases, with 8 bases between them. Deep was the level at which the assay was run. Several immunoSEQ plates held equal portions of the genomic DNA taken from each subset. Generated by immunoSEQ multiplex PCR, the TCRdb table keeps only in-frame clones and is missing some. The sample lists roughly 2 million clones; more than 90% were seen once. Study-level findings and limits: A handful of donors shared around 5.1% of their naive CD4 clonotypes. Generally, estimated richness proved larger in naive subsets than it did in memory subsets.

This chain links TRBV30 with TRBJ2-7; D remains ambiguous. This clonotype originated in a man younger than 35 in good health. Sample: naive CD4+ T cells sorted from blood. Subset defined: CD45RA+ positively selected. CDR3 nucleotides: TGTGCCTGGAGCCCCTCCCCCTACGAGCAGTACTTC. It is translated as CAWSPSPYEQYF.